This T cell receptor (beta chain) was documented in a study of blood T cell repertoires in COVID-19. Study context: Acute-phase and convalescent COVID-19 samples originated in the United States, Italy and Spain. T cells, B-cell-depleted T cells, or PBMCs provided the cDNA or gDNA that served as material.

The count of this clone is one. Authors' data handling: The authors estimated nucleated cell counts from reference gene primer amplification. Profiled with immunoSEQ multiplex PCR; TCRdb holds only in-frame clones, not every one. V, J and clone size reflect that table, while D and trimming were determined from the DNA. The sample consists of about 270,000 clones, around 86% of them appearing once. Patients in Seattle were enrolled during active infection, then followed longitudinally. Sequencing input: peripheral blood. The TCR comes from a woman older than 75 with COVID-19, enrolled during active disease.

CDR3 sequence reads: CASRARTAYEQYF. CDR3 bases: TGTGCCAGCAGGGCCAGAACAGCTTACGAGCAGTACTTC. The chain joins TRBV2 to TRBJ2-7; D unclear. V shed 6 bases and J shed 4 bases, with 13 bases lying between them. CDR1 and CDR2 from the germline V gene are SNHLY and FYNNEI. The CDR3 length is 13 residues. Full variable domain (remainder filled in from reference TRBV2 and TRBJ2-7): EPEVTQTPSHQVTQMGQEVILRCVPISNHLYFYWYRQILGQKVEFLVSFYNNEISEKSEIFDDQFSVERPDGSNFTLKIRSTKLEDSAMYFCASRARTAYEQYFGPGTRLTVT.